Detailed here is one T cell receptor (beta chain). No antigen is known for it. These data come from a study of T cell responses to AZD1222 COVID-19 vaccine. Study results and limitations: After two AZD1222 doses, spike-specific TCR breadth and depth rose versus day 0. The reported proportion of spike-specific TCRs targeting unmutated variant regions was nearly half.

TCRdb keeps only in-frame clones here, not all; method: immunoSEQ multiplex PCR. The top ten clones hold less than 0.65% of a sample with fewer than 300,000 clones, roughly 93% of them seen once. The starting material was peripheral blood, obtained on day 0 of AZD1222 vaccination. This clonotype originated in an adult in good health.

Here the CDR3 reads CASSSGLNTGELFF. The CDR3 coding sequence is TGTGCCAGCAGCTCGGGACTGAACACCGGGGAGCTGTTTTTT. This chain joins TRBV7-3 and TRBJ2-2, with D perhaps TRBD2 (6 bases). This CDR3 is built from 14 residues. V shed 4 bases and J shed 1 base, with 7 bases lying between them. The V gene's germline CDR1 is SGHTA and CDR2 FQGTGA.